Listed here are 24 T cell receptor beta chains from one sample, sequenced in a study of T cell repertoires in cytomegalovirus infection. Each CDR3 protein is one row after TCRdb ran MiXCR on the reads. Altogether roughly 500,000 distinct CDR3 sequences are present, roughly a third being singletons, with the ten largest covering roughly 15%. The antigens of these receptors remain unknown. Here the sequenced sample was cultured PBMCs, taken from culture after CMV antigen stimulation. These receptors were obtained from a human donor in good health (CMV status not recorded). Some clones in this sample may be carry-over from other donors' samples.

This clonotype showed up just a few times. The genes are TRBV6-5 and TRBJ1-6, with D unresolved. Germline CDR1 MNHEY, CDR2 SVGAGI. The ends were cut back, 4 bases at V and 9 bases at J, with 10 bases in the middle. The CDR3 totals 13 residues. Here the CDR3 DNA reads TGTGCCAGCAGTTTGGACCAAACTTCACCCCTCCACTTT. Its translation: CASSLDQTSPLHF.

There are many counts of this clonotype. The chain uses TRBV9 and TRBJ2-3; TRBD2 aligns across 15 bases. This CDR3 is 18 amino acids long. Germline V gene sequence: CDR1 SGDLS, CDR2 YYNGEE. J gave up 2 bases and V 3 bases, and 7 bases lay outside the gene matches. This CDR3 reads CASSGGLAGGLPTDTQYF. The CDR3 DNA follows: TGTGCCAGCAGCGGGGGACTAGCGGGAGGACTTCCCACAGATACGCAGTATTTT.

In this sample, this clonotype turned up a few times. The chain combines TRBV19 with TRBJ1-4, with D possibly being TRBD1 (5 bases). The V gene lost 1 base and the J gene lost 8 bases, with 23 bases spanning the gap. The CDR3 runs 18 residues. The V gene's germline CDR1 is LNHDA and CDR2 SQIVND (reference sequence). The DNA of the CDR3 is TGTGCCAGTAGTATAGTTTCTTTCGGGTCAGGGAAACAGGAAAAACTGTTTTTT. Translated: CASSIVSFGSGKQEKLFF.

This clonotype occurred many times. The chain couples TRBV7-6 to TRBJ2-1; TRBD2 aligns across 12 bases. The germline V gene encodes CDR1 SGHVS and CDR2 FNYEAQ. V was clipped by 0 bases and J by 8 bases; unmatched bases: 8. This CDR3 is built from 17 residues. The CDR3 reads CASSLAATSGSSDEQFF. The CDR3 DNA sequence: TGTGCCAGCAGCTTAGCTGCGACTAGCGGGAGTTCAGATGAGCAGTTCTTC.

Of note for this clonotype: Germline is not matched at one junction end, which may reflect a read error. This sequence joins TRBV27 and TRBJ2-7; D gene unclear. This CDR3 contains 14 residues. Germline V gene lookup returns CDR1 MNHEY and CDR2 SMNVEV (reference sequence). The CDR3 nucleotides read TGTGCCAGAAGTTTAAGGGCTGCTGTCTACGAGCAGTACTTC. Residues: CARSLRAAVYEQYF.

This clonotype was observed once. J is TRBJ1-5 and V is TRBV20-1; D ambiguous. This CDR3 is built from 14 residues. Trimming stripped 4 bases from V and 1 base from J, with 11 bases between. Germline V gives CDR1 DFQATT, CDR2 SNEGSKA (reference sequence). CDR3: CSAKRPASNQPQHF. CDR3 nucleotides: TGCAGTGCTAAGCGCCCGGCGAGCAATCAGCCCCAGCATTTT.

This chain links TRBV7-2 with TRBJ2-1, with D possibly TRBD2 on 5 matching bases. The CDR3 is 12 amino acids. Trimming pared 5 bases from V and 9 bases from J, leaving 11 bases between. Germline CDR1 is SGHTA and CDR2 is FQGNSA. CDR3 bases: TGTGCCAGCAGCGCGAGGGATATTGAGCAGTTCTTC. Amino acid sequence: CASSARDIEQFF.

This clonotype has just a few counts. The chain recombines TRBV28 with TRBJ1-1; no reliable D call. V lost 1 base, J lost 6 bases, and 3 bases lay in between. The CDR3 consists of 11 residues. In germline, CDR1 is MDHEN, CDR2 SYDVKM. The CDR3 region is CASSLYAEAFF. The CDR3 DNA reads TGTGCCAGCAGTTTATACGCTGAAGCTTTCTTT.

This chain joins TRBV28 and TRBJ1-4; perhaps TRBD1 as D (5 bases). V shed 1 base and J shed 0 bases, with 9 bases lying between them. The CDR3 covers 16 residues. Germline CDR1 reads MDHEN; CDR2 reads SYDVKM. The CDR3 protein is CASSLFTGATNEKLFF. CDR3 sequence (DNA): TGTGCCAGCAGTTTATTTACGGGGGCAACTAATGAAAAACTGTTTTTT.

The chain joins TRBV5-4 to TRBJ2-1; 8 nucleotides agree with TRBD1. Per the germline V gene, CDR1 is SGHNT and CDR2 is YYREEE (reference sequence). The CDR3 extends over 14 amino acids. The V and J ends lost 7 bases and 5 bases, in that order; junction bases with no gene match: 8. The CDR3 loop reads CASLRGQENNEQFF. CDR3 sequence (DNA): TGTGCCAGCCTCCGGGGACAGGAAAACAATGAGCAGTTCTTC.

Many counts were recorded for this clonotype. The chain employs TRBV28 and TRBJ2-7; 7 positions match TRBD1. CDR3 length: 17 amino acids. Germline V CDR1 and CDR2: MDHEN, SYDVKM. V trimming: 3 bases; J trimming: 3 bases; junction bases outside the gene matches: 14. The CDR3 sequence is CASSLSSPTGWDYEQYV. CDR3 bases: TGTGCCAGCAGTTTGTCTTCCCCGACAGGGTGGGACTACGAGCAGTACGTC.

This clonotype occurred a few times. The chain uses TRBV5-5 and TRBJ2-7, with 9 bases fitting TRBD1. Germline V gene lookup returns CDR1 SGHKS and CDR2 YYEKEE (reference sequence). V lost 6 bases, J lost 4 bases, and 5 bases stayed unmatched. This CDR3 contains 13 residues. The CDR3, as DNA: TGTGCCAGCACGGGACAGGGAACGTACGAGCAGTACGTC. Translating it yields CASTGQGTYEQYV.

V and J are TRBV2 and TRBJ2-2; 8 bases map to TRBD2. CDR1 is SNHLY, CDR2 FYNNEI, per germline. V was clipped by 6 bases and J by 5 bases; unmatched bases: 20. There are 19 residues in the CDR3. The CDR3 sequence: CASRYRLASPPVRTGELFF. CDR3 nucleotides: TGTGCCAGCAGATACCGACTAGCGAGCCCCCCCGTGAGGACCGGGGAGCTGTTTTTT.

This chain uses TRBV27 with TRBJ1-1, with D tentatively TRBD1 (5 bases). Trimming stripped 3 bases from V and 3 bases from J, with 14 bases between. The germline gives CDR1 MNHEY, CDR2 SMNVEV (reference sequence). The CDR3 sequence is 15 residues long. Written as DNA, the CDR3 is TGTGCCAGCAGTTTGACGGGGCCGTCGTACACTGAAGCTTTCTTT. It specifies CASSLTGPSYTEAFF.

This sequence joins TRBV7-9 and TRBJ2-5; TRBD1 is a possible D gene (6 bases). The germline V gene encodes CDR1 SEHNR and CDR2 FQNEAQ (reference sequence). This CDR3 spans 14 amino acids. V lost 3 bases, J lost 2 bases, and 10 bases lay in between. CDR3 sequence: CASSFDRKQETQYF. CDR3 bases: TGTGCCAGCAGCTTCGACAGGAAACAAGAGACCCAGTACTTC.

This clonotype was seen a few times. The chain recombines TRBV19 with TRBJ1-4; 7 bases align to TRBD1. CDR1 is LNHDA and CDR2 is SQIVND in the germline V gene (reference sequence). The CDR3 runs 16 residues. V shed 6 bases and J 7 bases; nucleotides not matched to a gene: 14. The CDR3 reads CASSPGMRGRFEKLFF. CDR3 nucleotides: TGTGCCAGTAGCCCGGGAATGAGGGGGCGCTTTGAAAAACTGTTTTTT.

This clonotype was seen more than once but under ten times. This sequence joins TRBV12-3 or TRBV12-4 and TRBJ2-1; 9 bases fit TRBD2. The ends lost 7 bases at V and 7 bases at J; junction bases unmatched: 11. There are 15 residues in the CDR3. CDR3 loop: CASTQSLAGWNEQFF. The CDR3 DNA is TGTGCCAGCACCCAGAGTCTAGCGGGATGGAATGAGCAGTTCTTC.

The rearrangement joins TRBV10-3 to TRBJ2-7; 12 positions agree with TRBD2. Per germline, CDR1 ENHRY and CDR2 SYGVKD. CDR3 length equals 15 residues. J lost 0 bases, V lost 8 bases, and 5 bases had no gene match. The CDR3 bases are TGTGCCATCGGAGGGACTAGCGGGTTCTCCTACGAGCAGTACTTC. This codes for CAIGGTSGFSYEQYF.

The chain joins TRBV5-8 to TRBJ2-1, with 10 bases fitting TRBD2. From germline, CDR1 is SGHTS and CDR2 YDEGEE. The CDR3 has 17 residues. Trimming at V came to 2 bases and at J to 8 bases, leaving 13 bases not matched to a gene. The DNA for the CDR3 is TGTGCCAGCAGCTTTATACAGACTAGCGGGCTTGGTCATGAGCAGTTCTTC. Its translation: CASSFIQTSGLGHEQFF.

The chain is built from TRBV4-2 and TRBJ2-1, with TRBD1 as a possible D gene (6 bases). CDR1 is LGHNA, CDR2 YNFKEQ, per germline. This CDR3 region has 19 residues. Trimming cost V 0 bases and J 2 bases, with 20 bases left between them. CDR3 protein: CASSQDENGWAGAYNEQFF. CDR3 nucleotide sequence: TGTGCCAGCAGCCAAGATGAGAACGGTTGGGCAGGGGCCTACAATGAGCAGTTCTTC.

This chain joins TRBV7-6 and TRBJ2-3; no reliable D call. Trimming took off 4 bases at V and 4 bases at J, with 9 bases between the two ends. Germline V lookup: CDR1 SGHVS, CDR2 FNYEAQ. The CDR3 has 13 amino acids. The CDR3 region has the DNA TGTGCCAGCAGCTCTAGTCTCGCAGATACGCAGTATTTT. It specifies CASSSSLADTQYF.

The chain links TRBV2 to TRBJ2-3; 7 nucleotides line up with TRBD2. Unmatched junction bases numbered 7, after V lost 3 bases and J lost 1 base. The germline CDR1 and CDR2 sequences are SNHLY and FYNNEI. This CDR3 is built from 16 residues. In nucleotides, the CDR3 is TGTGCCAGCAGTGAGAACAAAGGACTAGGCACAGATACGCAGTATTTT. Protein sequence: CASSENKGLGTDTQYF. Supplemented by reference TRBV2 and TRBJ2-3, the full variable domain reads EPEVTQTPSHQVTQMGQEVILRCVPISNHLYFYWYRQILGQKVEFLVSFYNNEISEKSEIFDDQFSVERPDGSNFTLKIRSTKLEDSAMYFCASSENKGLGTDTQYFGPGTRLTVL.

This CDR3 reads CASSFQTNSPLHF. The CDR3, as DNA: TGTGCCAGCAGTTTCCAGACAAATTCACCCCTCCACTTT. The chain links TRBV28 to TRBJ1-6; D is ambiguous. Between the trimmed V and J ends, which lost 3 bases and 7 bases, there was a span of 7 bases. CDR1 MDHEN and CDR2 SYDVKM come from the germline V gene. The CDR3 is 13 residues long. The full variable domain, its missing parts supplied by reference TRBV28 and TRBJ1-6, is DVKVTQSSRYLVKRTGEKVFLECVQDMDHENMFWYRQDPGLGLRLIYFSYDVKMKEKGDIPEGYSVSREKKERFSLILESASTNQTSMYLCASSFQTNSPLHFGNGTRLTVT.

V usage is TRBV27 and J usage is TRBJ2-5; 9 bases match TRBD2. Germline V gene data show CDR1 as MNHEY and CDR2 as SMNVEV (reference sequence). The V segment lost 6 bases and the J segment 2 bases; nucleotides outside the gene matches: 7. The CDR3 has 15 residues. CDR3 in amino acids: CASRSGTSRQETQYF. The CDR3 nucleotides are TGTGCCAGCAGGTCGGGGACTAGCCGGCAAGAGACCCAGTACTTC.